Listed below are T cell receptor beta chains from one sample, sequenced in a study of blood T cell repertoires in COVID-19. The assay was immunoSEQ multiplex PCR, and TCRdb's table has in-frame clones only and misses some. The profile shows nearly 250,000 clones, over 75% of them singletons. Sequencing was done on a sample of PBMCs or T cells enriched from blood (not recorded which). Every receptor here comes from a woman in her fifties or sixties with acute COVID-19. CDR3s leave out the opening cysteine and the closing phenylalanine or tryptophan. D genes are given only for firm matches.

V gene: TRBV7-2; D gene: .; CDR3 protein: ASSSRDSADTQY
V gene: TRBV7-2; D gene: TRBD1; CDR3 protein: ASSIDRGSNYGYT
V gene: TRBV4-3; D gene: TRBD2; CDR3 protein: ASSQVSSGNNEQF
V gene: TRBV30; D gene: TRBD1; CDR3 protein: AWTNSGQGNTGELF
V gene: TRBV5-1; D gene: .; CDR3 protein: ASSPQFSGANVLT
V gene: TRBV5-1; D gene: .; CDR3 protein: ASSPGQFTDTQY
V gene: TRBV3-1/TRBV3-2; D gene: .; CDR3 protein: ASSQDSGSEQY
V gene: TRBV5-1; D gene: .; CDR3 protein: ASSRTQGTNEKLF
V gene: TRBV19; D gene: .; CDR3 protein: ASSMGSSGNTIY
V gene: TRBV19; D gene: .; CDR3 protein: ASSKVREDYGYT
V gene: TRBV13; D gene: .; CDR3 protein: ASSLVRQVNTEAF
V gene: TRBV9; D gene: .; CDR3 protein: ASSRDFRTGELF
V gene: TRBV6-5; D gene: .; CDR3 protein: ASGPAGLTYEQY
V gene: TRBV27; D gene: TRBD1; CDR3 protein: ASSPGTGGALYTEAF
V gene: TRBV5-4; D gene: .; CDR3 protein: ASSHPGEGANTEAF
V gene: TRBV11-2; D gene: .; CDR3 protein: ASSPGSGLLF
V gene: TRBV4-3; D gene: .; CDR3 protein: ASSQEAGYNTGELF
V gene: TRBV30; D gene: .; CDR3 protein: AWSPLVPGGYT
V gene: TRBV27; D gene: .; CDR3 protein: ASTSGRMNTEAF
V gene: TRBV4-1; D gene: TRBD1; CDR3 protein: ASSQVGTGVEGNYGYT
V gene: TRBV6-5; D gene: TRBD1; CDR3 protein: ASSRTGAGGYT
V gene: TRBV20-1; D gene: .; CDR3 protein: SASSVRALHTGELF
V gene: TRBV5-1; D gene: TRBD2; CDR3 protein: ASSLRGGGQETQY